This is a list of T cell receptor beta chains from one sample in a study of blood T cells in healthy people across ages. From the 5' RACE reads, TCRdb called clonotypes with MiXCR, one entry per CDR3 protein. Seen here are around 1,500,000 distinct CDR3 sequences, roughly 27% observed once, and the top ten hold over 7%. The specimen sequenced was blood. The receptors were gathered from a woman in her 30s in good health. The CDR3 runs from the conserved cysteine through the conserved F or W. Each record gives: CDR3 length, D gene, V gene, J gene, clone size, CDR3 DNA, CDR3 protein. The D gene is left open where the match is weak. The listing skips clone size in some rows; elsewhere it reads once, few, many or a size class.

cdr3_length: 13
d_call: NA
v_call: TRBV7-2
j_call: TRBJ2-7
clone_size: many
cdr3_nt: TGTGCCAGCAGCTTAGATGGGCAGACCGAGCAGTACTTC
cdr3_aa: CASSLDGQTEQYF

cdr3_length: 15
d_call: TRBD1
v_call: TRBV4-1
j_call: TRBJ2-3
clone_size: few
cdr3_nt: TGCGCCAGCAGCCAGGGACAGACTAGCACAGATACGCAGTATTTT
cdr3_aa: CASSQGQTSTDTQYF

cdr3_length: 13
d_call: TRBD1
v_call: TRBV6-5
j_call: TRBJ1-5
clone_size: NA
cdr3_nt: TGTGCCAGCAGTCCCAGGGGGCGGCAGCCCCAGCATTTT
cdr3_aa: CASSPRGRQPQHF

cdr3_length: 14
d_call: NA
v_call: TRBV28
j_call: TRBJ1-2
clone_size: few
cdr3_nt: TGTGCCAGCAGCTTACACGGCGAGTTCTATGGCTACACCTTC
cdr3_aa: CASSLHGEFYGYTF

cdr3_length: 15
d_call: TRBD1
v_call: TRBV14
j_call: TRBJ2-1
clone_size: NA
cdr3_nt: TGTGCCAGCAGTCAGGGGGTCCTAGGGGACAATGAGCAGTTCTTC
cdr3_aa: CASSQGVLGDNEQFF

cdr3_length: 15
d_call: NA
v_call: TRBV24-1
j_call: TRBJ2-1
clone_size: many
cdr3_nt: TGTGCCACCAGTGATTTGTCCGCGCGGAGCAATGAGCAGTTCTTC
cdr3_aa: CATSDLSARSNEQFF

cdr3_length: 16
d_call: NA
v_call: TRBV4-3
j_call: TRBJ2-7
clone_size: many
cdr3_nt: TGCGCCAGCAGCCAAGATCTAGGGAATAATCCCTACGAGCAGTACTTC
cdr3_aa: CASSQDLGNNPYEQYF

cdr3_length: 17
d_call: NA
v_call: TRBV18
j_call: TRBJ2-6
clone_size: NA
cdr3_nt: TGTGCCAGCTCACCACTAGAAGGAACCTCTGGGGCCAACGTCCTGACTTTC
cdr3_aa: CASSPLEGTSGANVLTF

cdr3_length: 13
d_call: NA
v_call: TRBV24-1
j_call: TRBJ2-3
clone_size: NA
cdr3_nt: TGTGCCACCAGTGGGGGGACCACAGATACGCAGTATTTT
cdr3_aa: CATSGGTTDTQYF

cdr3_length: 13
d_call: TRBD1
v_call: TRBV11-2
j_call: TRBJ2-1
clone_size: few
cdr3_nt: TGTGCCAGCAGCCCGCCGGACAGGGATGAGCAGTTCTTC
cdr3_aa: CASSPPDRDEQFF

cdr3_length: 14
d_call: TRBD2
v_call: TRBV19
j_call: TRBJ2-7
clone_size: NA
cdr3_nt: TGTGCCAGTAAGGAAGGCGGGAGGAGGAACGAGCAGTACTTC
cdr3_aa: CASKEGGRRNEQYF

cdr3_length: 15
d_call: TRBD1
v_call: TRBV24-1
j_call: TRBJ1-5
clone_size: NA
cdr3_nt: TGTGCCACCAGTGACGGGACAGAGCATAATCAGCCCCAGCATTTT
cdr3_aa: CATSDGTEHNQPQHF

cdr3_length: 16
d_call: TRBD1
v_call: TRBV5-1
j_call: TRBJ1-2
clone_size: NA
cdr3_nt: TGCGCCAGCAGCCCTGGACCACAAGACAGGGCCTATGGCTACACCTTC
cdr3_aa: CASSPGPQDRAYGYTF

cdr3_length: 17
d_call: NA
v_call: TRBV10-3
j_call: TRBJ1-5
clone_size: NA
cdr3_nt: TGTACCATCAGTGAGTCCAGGGACAAGTCCATCTATCAGCCCCAGCATTTT
cdr3_aa: CTISESRDKSIYQPQHF

cdr3_length: 15
d_call: TRBD1
v_call: TRBV7-9
j_call: TRBJ2-1
clone_size: many
cdr3_nt: TGTGCCAGCAGTTTTGACAGGGGCCGATACAATGAGCAGTTCTTC
cdr3_aa: CASSFDRGRYNEQFF

cdr3_length: 13
d_call: TRBD1
v_call: TRBV7-7
j_call: TRBJ2-7
clone_size: NA
cdr3_nt: TGTGCCGTTGGCGGGGACAGGGGGAACGAGCAGTACTTC
cdr3_aa: CAVGGDRGNEQYF

cdr3_length: 20
d_call: TRBD2
v_call: TRBV20-1
j_call: TRBJ2-1
clone_size: NA
cdr3_nt: TGCAGTGCTAGAGCATCGGGGACTAGCGGGGGCCGGAGCTCCTACAATGAGCAGTTCTTC
cdr3_aa: CSARASGTSGGRSSYNEQFF

cdr3_length: 15
d_call: TRBD1
v_call: TRBV5-6
j_call: TRBJ1-6
clone_size: NA
cdr3_nt: TGTGCCAGCAGCTTTGGGACAGGCTATAATTCACCCCTCCACTTT
cdr3_aa: CASSFGTGYNSPLHF

cdr3_length: 16
d_call: NA
v_call: TRBV7-9
j_call: TRBJ1-2
clone_size: NA
cdr3_nt: TGTGCCAGCAGCCCCTATAGTGGCATCGCTAACTATGGCTACACCTTC
cdr3_aa: CASSPYSGIANYGYTF

cdr3_length: 13
d_call: NA
v_call: TRBV12-5
j_call: TRBJ2-1
clone_size: NA
cdr3_nt: TGTGCTAGTGGTTTGGTAACGGGGCATGAGCAGTTCTTC
cdr3_aa: CASGLVTGHEQFF

cdr3_length: 13
d_call: NA
v_call: TRBV28
j_call: TRBJ1-2
clone_size: many
cdr3_nt: TGTGCCAGCAGGACCGGGGGTGACTATGGCTACACCTTC
cdr3_aa: CASRTGGDYGYTF

cdr3_length: 14
d_call: NA
v_call: TRBV14
j_call: TRBJ2-4
clone_size: NA
cdr3_nt: TGTGCCAGCAGCCAATACCAAGACTCCTACGGGCAGTACTTC
cdr3_aa: CASSQYQDSYGQYF

cdr3_length: 15
d_call: NA
v_call: TRBV5-5
j_call: TRBJ1-2
clone_size: NA
cdr3_nt: TGTGCCAGCAGTCTCACGACGACGGATTACTATGGCTACACCTTC
cdr3_aa: CASSLTTTDYYGYTF

cdr3_length: 13
d_call: NA
v_call: TRBV6-5
j_call: TRBJ2-7
clone_size: few
cdr3_nt: TGTGCCAGCAGTTACAGACCTCAGGACGAGCAGTACTTC
cdr3_aa: CASSYRPQDEQYF

cdr3_length: 16
d_call: NA
v_call: TRBV4-1
j_call: TRBJ2-2
clone_size: NA
cdr3_nt: TGCGCCAGCAGCCAAGAGGCCTACCCGAACACCGGGGAGCTGTTTTTT
cdr3_aa: CASSQEAYPNTGELFF

cdr3_length: 16
d_call: TRBD2
v_call: TRBV5-5
j_call: TRBJ2-5
clone_size: few
cdr3_nt: TGTGCCAGCAGTAGCGGAAGCGGGGTGTACCAAGAGACCCAGTACTTC
cdr3_aa: CASSSGSGVYQETQYF

cdr3_length: 15
d_call: TRBD2
v_call: TRBV5-1
j_call: TRBJ2-1
clone_size: NA
cdr3_nt: TGCGCCAGCAGCTATGGGCGGGAGGGAGACAATGAGCAGTTCTTC
cdr3_aa: CASSYGREGDNEQFF

cdr3_length: 15
d_call: NA
v_call: TRBV15
j_call: TRBJ1-5
clone_size: NA
cdr3_nt: TGTGCCACCAGCAGAGATGACCTGTTCAATCAGCCCCAGCATTTT
cdr3_aa: CATSRDDLFNQPQHF

cdr3_length: 16
d_call: TRBD2
v_call: TRBV13
j_call: TRBJ2-3
clone_size: NA
cdr3_nt: TGTGCCAGCAGCTTACGACTAGCGGGAAACTCAGATACGCAGTATTTT
cdr3_aa: CASSLRLAGNSDTQYF

cdr3_length: 15
d_call: NA
v_call: TRBV10-2
j_call: TRBJ1-6
clone_size: few
cdr3_nt: TGCGCCAGCAGTGACCTACAGGGTGCCCATCCACCCCTCCACTTT
cdr3_aa: CASSDLQGAHPPLHF

cdr3_length: 14
d_call: NA
v_call: TRBV20-1
j_call: TRBJ2-1
clone_size: NA
cdr3_nt: TGCAGTGCCCGGGGAGTGGGAGCTGCCAATGAGCAGTTCTTC
cdr3_aa: CSARGVGAANEQFF

cdr3_length: 13
d_call: NA
v_call: TRBV28
j_call: TRBJ1-2
clone_size: few
cdr3_nt: TGTGCCAGCGAGTCGGGAGCTCCCTATGGCTACACCTTC
cdr3_aa: CASESGAPYGYTF

cdr3_length: 13
d_call: NA
v_call: TRBV12-3/TRBV12-4
j_call: TRBJ1-5
clone_size: NA
cdr3_nt: TGTGCCAGCAGTTTGAAGCTCGATCAGCCCCAGCATTTT
cdr3_aa: CASSLKLDQPQHF

cdr3_length: 14
d_call: NA
v_call: TRBV20-1
j_call: TRBJ1-2
clone_size: few
cdr3_nt: TGCAGTGCTAGAGATCCTTCGCTTAGCTATGGCTACACCTTC
cdr3_aa: CSARDPSLSYGYTF

cdr3_length: 14
d_call: NA
v_call: TRBV3-1
j_call: TRBJ2-4
clone_size: few
cdr3_nt: TGTGCCAGCAGCCAGGATCGGGGGTGGAACATTCAGTACTTC
cdr3_aa: CASSQDRGWNIQYF

cdr3_length: 11
d_call: NA
v_call: TRBV20-1
j_call: TRBJ2-1
clone_size: NA
cdr3_nt: TGCAGTGCTAGAGTGGGACTTGAGCAGTTCTTC
cdr3_aa: CSARVGLEQFF

cdr3_length: 14
d_call: NA
v_call: TRBV19
j_call: TRBJ2-3
clone_size: few
cdr3_nt: TGTGCCAGTAGTATGGGAGAGTTCACAGATACGCAGTATTTT
cdr3_aa: CASSMGEFTDTQYF

cdr3_length: 15
d_call: NA
v_call: TRBV12-3/TRBV12-4
j_call: TRBJ1-2
clone_size: few
cdr3_nt: TGTGCCAGCAGTTTTAGTATGGGTCTAGGGGAGGGCTACACCTTC
cdr3_aa: CASSFSMGLGEGYTF

cdr3_length: 16
d_call: NA
v_call: TRBV9
j_call: TRBJ2-7
clone_size: NA
cdr3_nt: TGTGCCAGCAGCGCCTCGACGAAGGGCCCCACCTACGAGCAGTACTTC
cdr3_aa: CASSASTKGPTYEQYF

cdr3_length: 15
d_call: NA
v_call: TRBV6-6
j_call: TRBJ1-5
clone_size: NA
cdr3_nt: TGTGCCAGCAGTTACGGGGGGCAGGGCGGTCAGCCCCAGCATTTT
cdr3_aa: CASSYGGQGGQPQHF

cdr3_length: 19
d_call: TRBD1
v_call: TRBV5-1
j_call: TRBJ2-5
clone_size: few
cdr3_nt: TGCGCCAGCAGCCCAGGGGGGTTATTCCGGGACAGGGCAAAAGAGACCCAGTACTTC
cdr3_aa: CASSPGGLFRDRAKETQYF

cdr3_length: 15
d_call: NA
v_call: TRBV5-1
j_call: TRBJ2-3
clone_size: few
cdr3_nt: TGCGCCAGCAGCTTTAAGCACGACCCCACAGATACGCAGTATTTT
cdr3_aa: CASSFKHDPTDTQYF

cdr3_length: 20
d_call: TRBD1
v_call: TRBV9
j_call: TRBJ1-1
clone_size: few
cdr3_nt: TGTGCCAGCAGCGGGCACCACCTCTCCGGGACAGGGAGTTTATGGACTGAAGCTTTCTTT
cdr3_aa: CASSGHHLSGTGSLWTEAFF

cdr3_length: 15
d_call: TRBD1
v_call: TRBV5-1
j_call: TRBJ2-7
clone_size: NA
cdr3_nt: TGCGCCAGCAGCCATGGACAGGGGAGAGCTTACGAGCAGTACTTC
cdr3_aa: CASSHGQGRAYEQYF

cdr3_length: 11
d_call: NA
v_call: TRBV21-1
j_call: TRBJ2-7
clone_size: NA
cdr3_nt: TGTGCCAGCAGCAAAGAGTACGAGCAGTACTTC
cdr3_aa: CASSKEYEQYF

cdr3_length: 16
d_call: TRBD2
v_call: TRBV5-1
j_call: TRBJ2-1
clone_size: few
cdr3_nt: TGCGCCAGCTCGGAGCTAGCGGGGGCGCGCTACAATGAGCAGTTCTTC
cdr3_aa: CASSELAGARYNEQFF

cdr3_length: 15
d_call: TRBD1
v_call: TRBV5-6
j_call: TRBJ2-1
clone_size: many
cdr3_nt: TGTGCCAGCAGCTCCCGGACAGGGGGTGTACTTGAGCAGTTCTTC
cdr3_aa: CASSSRTGGVLEQFF

cdr3_length: 14
d_call: TRBD1
v_call: TRBV27
j_call: TRBJ1-2
clone_size: NA
cdr3_nt: TGTGCCAGCAAATGGACGGGACAGACCACTGGCTACACCTTC
cdr3_aa: CASKWTGQTTGYTF

cdr3_length: 16
d_call: TRBD1
v_call: TRBV4-1
j_call: TRBJ1-1
clone_size: NA
cdr3_nt: TGCGCCAGCAGCCCCCGACAGGGCGGGGGGATAAGTGAAGCTTTCTTT
cdr3_aa: CASSPRQGGGISEAFF

cdr3_length: 16
d_call: TRBD2
v_call: TRBV7-9
j_call: TRBJ2-3
clone_size: many
cdr3_nt: TGTGCCAGCAGCTTACTAGCGGGACCTAGCACAGATACGCAGTATTTT
cdr3_aa: CASSLLAGPSTDTQYF

cdr3_length: 16
d_call: TRBD2
v_call: TRBV6-6
j_call: TRBJ2-7
clone_size: NA
cdr3_nt: TGTGCCAGCAGTTCACGCGGGGGAACCCCCGGGCTTGAGCAGTACTTC
cdr3_aa: CASSSRGGTPGLEQYF